The 6 T cell receptor beta chains given below trace back to one sample, sequenced in a study of blood T cell repertoires in COVID-19. TCRdb's copy holds only in-frame clones and misses some; the assay was immunoSEQ multiplex PCR. The sample carries a few hundred thousand clones, about nine tenths recorded once. Specimen: PBMCs or T cells enriched from blood (not recorded which). The origin of the receptors is a woman aged 40 to 50 who had been exposed to COVID-19.

The chain has TRBV10-3 and TRBJ2-7, with D possibly being TRBD1 (6 bases). The V gene lost 6 bases and the J gene lost 7 bases, with 19 bases spanning the gap. There are 14 residues in the CDR3. CDR1 is ENHRY and CDR2 is SYGVKD in the germline V gene. This CDR3 reads CAIRANTQGWEQYF. CDR3 sequence (DNA): TGTGCCATCAGGGCAAATACACAGGGATGGGAGCAGTACTTC.

This clone was observed a single time. The genes are TRBV5-5 and TRBJ2-2, with TRBD2 matching over 9 bases. Germline V CDR1 and CDR2: SGHKS, YYEKEE (reference sequence). Trimming at V came to 2 bases and at J to 4 bases, leaving 3 bases not matched to a gene. The CDR3 is 15 amino acids. CDR3 sequence: CASSFSGRTTGELFF. As DNA, the CDR3 is TGTGCCAGCAGCTTTAGCGGGAGAACCACCGGGGAGCTGTTTTTT.

CDR3 protein: CASSSGDRDNEKLFF. CDR3 DNA sequence: TGTGCCAGCAGCTCAGGCGACAGGGATAATGAAAAACTGTTTTTT. The chain carries TRBV11-2 and TRBJ1-4, with 7 bases identical to TRBD1. Trimming removed 4 bases from V and 4 bases from J; junction bases left unmatched: 6. The CDR3 loop spans 15 amino acids. CDR1 is SGHAT, CDR2 FQNNGV, per germline.

This clone was recorded a few times. The V and J genes are TRBV21-1 and TRBJ1-2; TRBD1 is taken as the D call from the table, unchecked against the DNA. TRBV21-1 has pseudogene status. This CDR3 is 17 amino acids long. The CDR3 loop is CASSKVVCAGGTYGYTF. In DNA form, the CDR3 reads TGTGCCAGCAGCAAAGTAGTGTGTGCAGGGGGCACCTATGGCTACACCTTC.

This clone was found a few times. The V gene is TRBV28, the J gene TRBJ2-5, with 9 positions matching TRBD2. The CDR3 is 14 amino acids. CDR1 is MDHEN, CDR2 SYDVKM, per germline. Trimming took 6 bases from V and 2 from J; bases not matched to a gene: 4. As DNA, the CDR3 is TGTGCCAGCAGGCGGGGGGGGGAGCAAGAGACCCAGTACTTC. It codes for CASRRGGEQETQYF.

This CDR3 reads CASSYGQGAGGDFF. In nucleotides, the CDR3 is TGTGCCAGCAGTTACGGACAGGGGGCAGGAGGTGATTTCTTT. The genes are TRBV6-5 and TRBJ1-1; TRBD1 agrees at 11 bases. The V segment lost 2 bases and the J segment 13 bases; nucleotides outside the gene matches: 9. Germline V gives CDR1 MNHEY, CDR2 SVGAGI. The CDR3 runs 14 residues.